In this sample, the clone carrying this TCR beta chain is medium-sized. As an off-target read in a library built for alpha chains, this beta chain has a frequency of little significance. This sample was taken from a study of spatial heterogeneity in lung cancer. Regarding time point: sample taken at primary tumor resection. Whole RNA, isolated from tumor, nontumor lung or frozen PBMC, was sequenced without prior sorting. CDR3 length equals 15 residues. Germline CDR1 is SGHTA and CDR2 is FQGNSA. V gave up 2 bases and J gave up 2 bases, with 11 bases separating them. TCRdb called the 5' RACE reads again in MiXCR, with one record for every CDR3 protein. The sample lists 4,000 to 6,000 distinct CDR3 sequences, around 17% seen once, with approximately 20% in the top ten.

The sample was normal lung tissue next to the tumor, taken at surgery. The receptor was derived from a male donor with early-stage non-small cell lung cancer. The V gene is TRBV7-2, the J gene TRBJ2-3, with D possibly matching TRBD1 (6 bases). CDR3 loop: CASSLFQGPTDTQYF. The CDR3 DNA is TGTGCCAGCAGCTTATTTCAGGGGCCCACAGATACGCAGTATTTT.